The present entry profiles one TCR beta chain with its context. Its antigen remains unidentified. V lost 6 bases to trimming and J lost 6 bases; unmatched junction nucleotides: 7. Germline V gives CDR1 MNHEY, CDR2 SVGEGT. The CDR3 is 14 amino acids. TCR beta CDR3 sequences were amplified from RNA transcripts. The HTBI set primed first-round TCR CDR3 RT-PCR. TCRdb ran MiXCR on the multiplex PCR reads and lists one entry per CDR3 protein. The profile shows approximately 400,000 distinct CDR3 sequences, roughly 25% of them singletons. These data are taken from a study of T cells in Graves' hyperthyroidism and ophthalmopathy. Study outcomes and limitations: A 13 V-J signature model discriminated ophthalmopathy versus stable hyperthyroidism.

Based on clinical symptoms, serum thyroxine and TRAb, thyroid ultrasound and orbital computed tomography, diagnoses were reached. Fresh peripheral blood, 10 ml, yielded the PBMCs. The chain joins TRBV6-2 or TRBV6-3 to TRBJ2-1, with TRBD2 matching over 8 bases. The source is a man aged 45-65 years with Graves' hyperthyroidism. The sample taken for sequencing was blood. The CDR3 DNA follows: TGTGCCAGCAGAAAAAGCGGGAGAGGCAATGAGCAGTTCTTC. This codes for CASRKSGRGNEQFF.